These T cell receptor beta chains were read from a single sample in a study of blood T cell repertoires in COVID-19. Libraries were prepared by immunoSEQ multiplex PCR; TCRdb keeps only in-frame clonotypes and omits some of them. The sample yields 200,000 to 250,000 clones, roughly 80% seen once. Sequences were obtained from peripheral blood. These receptors all come from a woman aged 70-85 years with acute or convalescent COVID-19. Each CDR3 is given with its conserved first and last residue. The D gene is left open where the match is weak. Size values are once, few and many counts, or a class for expanded clones, and some rows have none.

V: TRBV6-2/TRBV6-3; J: TRBJ2-5; size: .; D: TRBD2; DNA: TGTGCCAGCAACCCTTGGGCGACTCTAGCGGGGGGGCCTCCGGGGCAAGAGACCCAGTACTTC; CDR3: CASNPWATLAGGPPGQETQYF
V: TRBV19; J: TRBJ1-1; size: .; D: .; DNA: TGTGCCAGTAGTAGATCTCAGGGTGCTAAGAACACTGAAGCTTTCTTT; CDR3: CASSRSQGAKNTEAFF
V: TRBV4-2; J: TRBJ1-3; size: .; D: .; DNA: TGTGCCAGCAGCCAAGATAGAGGTAGCGTCGCTGGAAACACCATATATTTT; CDR3: CASSQDRGSVAGNTIYF
V: TRBV27; J: TRBJ1-6; size: once; D: TRBD1; DNA: TGTGCCAGCAGTAGAGGGACAGGGGGTTCACCCCTCCACTTT; CDR3: CASSRGTGGSPLHF
V: TRBV5-1; J: TRBJ1-2; size: .; D: .; DNA: TGCGCCAGCAGCCCAACTACCCTTGGCGGCTCCTATGGCTACACCTTC; CDR3: CASSPTTLGGSYGYTF
V: TRBV3-1/TRBV3-2; J: TRBJ1-2; size: .; D: .; DNA: TGTGCCAGCAGCCAAGGGAGACTTATCCACTATGGCTACACCTTC; CDR3: CASSQGRLIHYGYTF
V: TRBV9; J: TRBJ1-1; size: .; D: .; DNA: TGTGCCAGCAGCGTACCTTCGGGCACTGAAGCTTTCTTT; CDR3: CASSVPSGTEAFF
V: TRBV6-5; J: TRBJ1-5; size: .; D: .; DNA: TGTGCCAGCAGGTCCACAGCGGCCTGGGGGCCCCAGCATTTT; CDR3: CASRSTAAWGPQHF
V: TRBV19; J: TRBJ2-7; size: .; D: .; DNA: TGTGCCAGTAGTAAAATTAGAGGCAGCGAGCAGTACTTC; CDR3: CASSKIRGSEQYF
V: TRBV2; J: TRBJ1-2; size: .; D: .; DNA: TGTGCCAGCAGTGAAGTGCGCGATGGCTACACCTTC; CDR3: CASSEVRDGYTF
V: TRBV5-1; J: TRBJ2-3; size: .; D: .; DNA: TGCGCCAGCAGCTTGGAATCAGGGGAGACAGATACGCAGTATTTT; CDR3: CASSLESGETDTQYF
V: TRBV2; J: TRBJ2-1; size: .; D: TRBD1; DNA: TGTGCCAGCAGTGAAGCCAGGACAGGACACCCTTTCTTC; CDR3: CASSEARTGHPFF
V: TRBV7-9; J: TRBJ2-7; size: .; D: TRBD2; DNA: TGTGCCAGCAGCTCTACGGGACTAGTGCCAACCTACGAGCAGTACTTC; CDR3: CASSSTGLVPTYEQYF
V: TRBV4-3; J: TRBJ2-5; size: .; D: .; DNA: TGCGCCAGCAGCCCCGTAGGACTACAGGAGACCCAGTACTTC; CDR3: CASSPVGLQETQYF
V: TRBV28; J: TRBJ2-7; size: .; D: .; DNA: TGTGCCAGCAGTTTCCCCCGCGGGGCCACCTACGAGCAGTACTTC; CDR3: CASSFPRGATYEQYF
V: TRBV7-9; J: TRBJ1-2; size: .; D: .; DNA: TGTGCCAGCAGCTTACGGGTAGATCAAACCTATGGCTACACCTTC; CDR3: CASSLRVDQTYGYTF
V: TRBV3-1/TRBV3-2; J: TRBJ1-1; size: .; D: .; DNA: TGTGCCAGCAGCCAACAGGGGAGTGAAGCTTTCTTT; CDR3: CASSQQGSEAFF
V: TRBV14; J: TRBJ1-2; size: .; D: TRBD1; DNA: TGTGCCAGCAGCCAACAGGGACAGGGGGCGCCTGGCTACACCTTC; CDR3: CASSQQGQGAPGYTF
V: TRBV19; J: TRBJ2-2; size: .; D: .; DNA: TGTGCCAGTAGCACGGGGAGCACCGGGGAGCTGTTTTTT; CDR3: CASSTGSTGELFF
V: TRBV19; J: TRBJ1-2; size: .; D: TRBD1; DNA: TGTGCCAGTAGTACGTCAGGACAGGGGTCTAACTATGGCTACACCTTC; CDR3: CASSTSGQGSNYGYTF
V: TRBV7-2; J: TRBJ1-1; size: .; D: .; DNA: TGTGCCAGCAGCCCATTGGAGGTTCTTAACACTGAAGCTTTCTTT; CDR3: CASSPLEVLNTEAFF
V: TRBV7-9; J: TRBJ1-1; size: .; D: TRBD1; DNA: TGTGCCAGCAGCCTGGGACAGCTGAACACTGAAGCTTTCTTT; CDR3: CASSLGQLNTEAFF
V: TRBV24-1; J: TRBJ1-2; size: .; D: TRBD1; DNA: TGTGCCACCAGTGGCGGACAGGGAAGAGGCTACACCTTC; CDR3: CATSGGQGRGYTF
V: TRBV29-1; J: TRBJ1-3; size: .; D: TRBD1; DNA: TGCAGCGTTATGACAGGGACTGGAAACACCATATATTTT; CDR3: CSVMTGTGNTIYF
V: TRBV9; J: TRBJ2-2; size: .; D: .; DNA: TGTGCCAGCAGCGTAGTAGGGGGAACCGGGGAGCTGTTTTTT; CDR3: CASSVVGGTGELFF
V: TRBV2; J: TRBJ1-3; size: few; D: TRBD1; DNA: TGTGCCAGCAGTCAGGAGGGGGCGGTGGGAAACACCATATATTTT; CDR3: CASSQEGAVGNTIYF
V: TRBV11-3; J: TRBJ2-6; size: .; D: .; DNA: TGTGCCAGCAGCAACGGGTACTCTGGGGCCAACGTCCTGACTTTC; CDR3: CASSNGYSGANVLTF
V: TRBV25-1; J: TRBJ1-2; size: .; D: .; DNA: TGTGCCAGCAGTGAATACAGGGGATATGGCTACACCTTC; CDR3: CASSEYRGYGYTF
V: TRBV2; J: TRBJ1-5; size: .; D: .; DNA: TGTGCCAGCAGGGACAGCTCGGGTCAGCCCCAGCATTTT; CDR3: CASRDSSGQPQHF
V: TRBV4-1; J: TRBJ2-4; size: .; D: .; DNA: TGCGCCAGCAGCCAAGATCTGGGAGAAAACATTCAGTACTTC; CDR3: CASSQDLGENIQYF
V: TRBV25-1; J: TRBJ1-2; size: .; D: .; DNA: TGTGCCAGCAGTGAATTTGGCACCTATGGCTACACCTTC; CDR3: CASSEFGTYGYTF
V: TRBV27; J: TRBJ2-7; size: .; D: TRBD1; DNA: TGTGCCAGCAGTTTTTTGGGACAGGGTATTAGGCCCTACGAGCAGTACTTC; CDR3: CASSFLGQGIRPYEQYF
V: TRBV7-9; J: TRBJ1-2; size: .; D: TRBD1; DNA: TGTGCCAGCAGACAGACAGGGGACGGTGGCTACACCTTC; CDR3: CASRQTGDGGYTF
V: TRBV5-6; J: TRBJ2-1; size: few; D: TRBD2; DNA: TGTGCCAGCAGAACCTGGACTAGCGGGGGATACAATGAGCAGTTCTTC; CDR3: CASRTWTSGGYNEQFF
V: TRBV7-2; J: TRBJ1-3; size: .; D: .; DNA: TGTGCCAGCAGCTTCGGGGGTTCCCTCTCTGGAAACACCATATATTTT; CDR3: CASSFGGSLSGNTIYF
V: TRBV4-1; J: TRBJ1-5; size: .; D: .; DNA: TGCGCCAGCAGCCAAGCCGGACAGCTTAGCAATCAGCCCCAGCATTTT; CDR3: CASSQAGQLSNQPQHF
V: TRBV4-3; J: TRBJ1-3; size: .; D: .; DNA: TGCGCCAGCAGCCAAGAGAGGGGGAACACCATATATTTT; CDR3: CASSQERGNTIYF
V: TRBV6-1; J: TRBJ1-1; size: .; D: TRBD1; DNA: TGTGCCAGCAGTGAGGGCAGGGGGCGTTCTGAAGCTTTCTTT; CDR3: CASSEGRGRSEAFF
V: TRBV25-1; J: TRBJ2-1; size: .; D: .; DNA: TGTGCCAGCAGTGAATCGTCAGGGAACTCCTACAATGAGCAGTTCTTC; CDR3: CASSESSGNSYNEQFF
V: TRBV7-9; J: TRBJ1-2; size: .; D: .; DNA: TGTGCCAGCAGCCCCCTCGGCGGGGACTACTATGGCTACACCTTC; CDR3: CASSPLGGDYYGYTF
V: TRBV6-6; J: TRBJ2-7; size: .; D: .; DNA: TGTGCCAGCAGTTACCGACACCACGAGCAGTACTTC; CDR3: CASSYRHHEQYF
V: TRBV7-9; J: TRBJ1-1; size: .; D: TRBD1; DNA: TGTGCCAGCAGCTTAGGGGACAGGAGAAACACTGAAGCTTTCTTT; CDR3: CASSLGDRRNTEAFF
V: TRBV5-1; J: TRBJ1-2; size: .; D: .; DNA: TGCGCCAGCAGCTTGGGACAGGCGGATAACTATGGCTACACCTTC; CDR3: CASSLGQADNYGYTF
V: TRBV7-2; J: TRBJ2-5; size: .; D: TRBD2; DNA: TGTGCCAGCAGCTTAGGGTCTAGCGGGGGGCCAGGGGCGGAGACCCAGTACTTC; CDR3: CASSLGSSGGPGAETQYF
V: TRBV5-1; J: TRBJ1-2; size: .; D: .; DNA: TGCGCCAGCAGTCCAGGGGTCAACTATGGCTACACCTTC; CDR3: CASSPGVNYGYTF
V: TRBV28; J: TRBJ2-3; size: .; D: TRBD2; DNA: TGTGCCAGCAGTTCCCATGGCGGGGGGTTACAAGATACGCAGTATTTT; CDR3: CASSSHGGGLQDTQYF
V: TRBV5-1; J: TRBJ1-3; size: once; D: TRBD1; DNA: TGCGCCAGCGGCGACAGGGCTGGAAACACCATATATTTT; CDR3: CASGDRAGNTIYF
V: TRBV19; J: TRBJ1-1; size: few; D: .; DNA: TGTGCCAGTAGTATCGTGGGGAGGGTTGTGAACACTGAAGCTTTCTTT; CDR3: CASSIVGRVVNTEAFF
V: TRBV5-1; J: TRBJ2-3; size: .; D: .; DNA: TGCGCCAGCAGCTGGCGGGGATCTAGCACAGATACGCAGTATTTT; CDR3: CASSWRGSSTDTQYF
V: TRBV19; J: TRBJ1-1; size: .; D: .; DNA: TGTGCCAGTAGTATAGGTCTTACTCGTGACACTGAAGCTTTCTTT; CDR3: CASSIGLTRDTEAFF